The clone carrying this TCR beta chain has only one observation. V was clipped by 7 bases and J by 6 bases; unmatched bases: 11. Germline V CDR1 and CDR2: SGHAT, FQDESV (reference sequence). This CDR3 has 14 residues. The data belong to a study of control samples from healthy donors and cancer patients. The repertoire was sequenced with immunoSEQ multiplex PCR; TCRdb's copy has only in-frame clones and lacks some. Of about 100,000 clones listed, over 80% are singletons. The chain joins TRBV11-1 to TRBJ2-7; 8 nucleotides match TRBD1. This TCR was recovered from a man aged 25 to 45 in good health. Sequenced sample: blood. The CDR3 region is CASKRGQGSSEQYF. CDR3 coding DNA: TGTGCCAGCAAGCGAGGACAGGGTTCGAGCGAGCAGTACTTC. Combining the CDR3 with reference TRBV11-1 and TRBJ2-7 gives the whole variable domain EAEVAQSPRYKITEKSQAVAFWCDPISGHATLYWYRQILGQGPELLVQFQDESVVDDSQLPKDRFSAERLKGVDSTLKIQPAELGDSAMYLCASKRGQGSSEQYFGPGTRLTVT.